This T cell receptor beta chain was observed in a study of a mutant IDH1 vaccine in newly diagnosed glioma. Study-level background: Vaccine dosing followed radiotherapy by 4-6 weeks, or accompanied temozolomide cycles. Treated individuals were around 62% male and roughly 40% female, averaging 40.4 years of age. Overall study findings and caveats: Changes in the top peripheral T cell clonotypes seemingly had no bearing on pseudoprogression. Most patients, 85% to 95%, showed vaccine-induced immune responses.

CDR1 is SNHLY and CDR2 is FYNNEI in the germline V gene. There are 14 residues in the CDR3. V was clipped by 11 bases and J by 5 bases; unmatched bases: 10. The time point here: week 11, during vaccination. In the vaccine, a single dose held 300 ug of the mutant IDH1 20-mer peptide, along with topical imiquimod. Sequenced by immunoSEQ multiplex PCR; TCRdb stores in-frame clones only, minus some. The data hold tens of thousands of clones, with roughly 80% observed a single time. On this clone itself: Its antigen is undetermined.

The J gene is TRBJ2-2, the V gene TRBV2; 8 positions agree with TRBD1. This specimen consisted of PBMCs, obtained from a glioma patient whose treatment included an IDH1 peptide vaccine. The clonotype was recovered from a man younger than 40 with glioma. The CDR3 DNA sequence: TGTGCCTCCAGGGGGGACAGGAAGACCGGGGAGCTGTTTTTT. Translated, it gives CASRGDRKTGELFF.